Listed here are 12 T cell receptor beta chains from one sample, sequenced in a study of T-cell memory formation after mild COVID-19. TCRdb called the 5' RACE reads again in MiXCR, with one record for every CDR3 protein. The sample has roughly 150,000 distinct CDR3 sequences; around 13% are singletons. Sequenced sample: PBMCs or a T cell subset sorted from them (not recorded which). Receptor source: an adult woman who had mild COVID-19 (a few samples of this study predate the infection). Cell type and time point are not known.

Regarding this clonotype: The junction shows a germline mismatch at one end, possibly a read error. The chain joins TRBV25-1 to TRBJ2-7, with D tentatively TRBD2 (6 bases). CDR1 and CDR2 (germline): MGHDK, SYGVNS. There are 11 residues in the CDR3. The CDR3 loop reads CASSETGGPFF. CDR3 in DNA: TGTGCCAGCAGTGAAACAGGAGGGCCGTTCTTC.

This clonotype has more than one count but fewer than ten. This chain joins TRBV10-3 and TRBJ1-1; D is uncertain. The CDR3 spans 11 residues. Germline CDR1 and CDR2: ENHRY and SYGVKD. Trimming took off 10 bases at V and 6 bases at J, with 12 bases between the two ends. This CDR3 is CATRREAEAFF. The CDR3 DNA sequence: TGTGCCACCCGCCGGGAAGCTGAAGCTTTCTTT.

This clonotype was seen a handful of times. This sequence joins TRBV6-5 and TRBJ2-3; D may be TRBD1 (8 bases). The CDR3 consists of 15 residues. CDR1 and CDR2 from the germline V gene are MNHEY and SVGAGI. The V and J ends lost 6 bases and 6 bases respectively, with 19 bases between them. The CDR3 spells CASRTGGARVDTQYF. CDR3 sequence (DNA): TGTGCCAGCAGAACAGGGGGGGCCCGGGTTGATACGCAGTATTTT.

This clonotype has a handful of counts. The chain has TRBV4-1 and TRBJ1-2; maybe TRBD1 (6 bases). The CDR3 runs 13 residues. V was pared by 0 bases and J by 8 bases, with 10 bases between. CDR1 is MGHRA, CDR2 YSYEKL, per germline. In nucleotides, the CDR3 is TGCGCCAGCAGCCAAGATTATGGGGGCGGCTACACCTTC. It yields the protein CASSQDYGGGYTF.

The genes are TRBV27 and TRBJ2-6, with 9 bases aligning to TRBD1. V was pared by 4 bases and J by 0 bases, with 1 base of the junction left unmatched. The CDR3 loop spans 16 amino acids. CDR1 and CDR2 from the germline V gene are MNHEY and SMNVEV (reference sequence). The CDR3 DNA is TGTGCCAGCAGTTCGACAGGGGGCTCTGGGGCCAACGTCCTGACTTTC. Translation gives CASSSTGGSGANVLTF. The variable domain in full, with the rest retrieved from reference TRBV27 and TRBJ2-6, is EAQVTQNPRYLITVTGKKLTVTCSQNMNHEYMSWYRQDPGLGLRQIYYSMNVEVTDKGDVPEGYKVSRKEKRNFPLILESPSPNQTSLYFCASSSTGGSGANVLTFGAGSRLTVL.

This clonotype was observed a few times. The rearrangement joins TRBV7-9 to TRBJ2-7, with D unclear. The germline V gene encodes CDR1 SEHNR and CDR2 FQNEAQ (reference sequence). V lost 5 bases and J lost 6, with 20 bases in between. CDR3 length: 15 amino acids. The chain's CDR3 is CASSQSYPGLGEQYF. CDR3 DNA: TGTGCCAGCAGCCAGAGCTATCCCGGCTTGGGCGAGCAGTACTTC.

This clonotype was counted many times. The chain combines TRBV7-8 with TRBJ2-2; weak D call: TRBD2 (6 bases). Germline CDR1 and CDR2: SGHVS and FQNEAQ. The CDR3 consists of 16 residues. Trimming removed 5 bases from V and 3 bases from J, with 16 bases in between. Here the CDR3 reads CASSLRERWDTGELFF. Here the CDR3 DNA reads TGTGCCAGCAGCCTACGGGAGCGGTGGGACACCGGGGAGCTGTTTTTT.

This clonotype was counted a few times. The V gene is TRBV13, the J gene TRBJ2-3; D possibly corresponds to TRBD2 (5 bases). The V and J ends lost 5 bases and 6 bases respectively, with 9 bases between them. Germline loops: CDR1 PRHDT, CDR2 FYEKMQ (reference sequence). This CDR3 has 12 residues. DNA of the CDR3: TGTGCCAGCAGCCCGTTAGCGGATACGCAGTATTTT. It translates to CASSPLADTQYF.

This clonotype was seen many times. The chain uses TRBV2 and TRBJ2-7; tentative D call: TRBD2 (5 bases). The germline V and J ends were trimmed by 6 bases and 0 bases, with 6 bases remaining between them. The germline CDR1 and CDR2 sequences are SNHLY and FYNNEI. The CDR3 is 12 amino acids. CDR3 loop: CASRDFSYEQYF. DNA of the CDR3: TGTGCCAGCAGGGACTTCTCCTACGAGCAGTACTTC. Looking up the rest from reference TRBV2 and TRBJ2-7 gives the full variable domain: EPEVTQTPSHQVTQMGQEVILRCVPISNHLYFYWYRQILGQKVEFLVSFYNNEISEKSEIFDDQFSVERPDGSNFTLKIRSTKLEDSAMYFCASRDFSYEQYFGPGTRLTVT.

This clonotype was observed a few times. The CDR3 reads CASSLIHSFSGANVLTF. CDR3 DNA: TGCGCCAGCAGCTTGATTCACAGTTTCTCTGGGGCCAACGTCCTGACTTTC. The chain links TRBV5-1 to TRBJ2-6; D gene uncertain. V was clipped by 1 base and J by 0 bases, with 11 bases between them. The CDR3 runs 17 residues. Germline-derived CDR1 and CDR2 are SGHRS and YFSETQ.

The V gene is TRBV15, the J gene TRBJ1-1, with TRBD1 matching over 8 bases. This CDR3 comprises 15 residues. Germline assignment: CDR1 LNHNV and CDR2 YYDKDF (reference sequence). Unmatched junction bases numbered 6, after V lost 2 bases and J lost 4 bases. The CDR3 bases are TGTGCCACCAGCAGACTACAGGGGGTGGGCACTGAAGCTTTCTTT. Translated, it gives CATSRLQGVGTEAFF.

The DNA for the CDR3 is TGCAGCGTTGTTCTAGGGGGCGAAGGGGGCCTCGAAGCTTTCTTT. Translation: CSVVLGGEGGLEAFF. This chain links TRBV29-1 with TRBJ1-1, with 7 bases lining up with TRBD1. CDR3 size: 15 residues. J gave up 8 bases and V 4 bases, and 16 bases lay outside the gene matches. Germline loops: CDR1 SQVTM, CDR2 ANQGSEA. Filled out from reference TRBV29-1 and TRBJ1-1, the complete variable domain reads SAVISQKPSRDICQRGTSLTIQCQVDSQVTMMFWYRQQPGQSLTLIATANQGSEATYESGFVIDKFPISRPNLTFSTLTVSNMSPEDSSIYLCSVVLGGEGGLEAFFGQGTRLTVV.